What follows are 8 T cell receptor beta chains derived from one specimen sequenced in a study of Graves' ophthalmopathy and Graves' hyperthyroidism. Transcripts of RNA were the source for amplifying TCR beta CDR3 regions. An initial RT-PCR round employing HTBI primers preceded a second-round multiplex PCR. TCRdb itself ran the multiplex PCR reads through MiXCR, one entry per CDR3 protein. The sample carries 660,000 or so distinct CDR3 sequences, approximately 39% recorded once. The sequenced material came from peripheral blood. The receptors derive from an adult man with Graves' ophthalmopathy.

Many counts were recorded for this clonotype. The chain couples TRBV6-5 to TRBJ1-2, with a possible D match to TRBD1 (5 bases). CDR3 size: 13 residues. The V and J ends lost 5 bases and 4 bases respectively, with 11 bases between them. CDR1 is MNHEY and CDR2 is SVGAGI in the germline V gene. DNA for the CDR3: TGTGCCAGCAGTCGACTGACAGTCTATGGCTACACCTTC. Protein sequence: CASSRLTVYGYTF.

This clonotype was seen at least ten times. CDR3 region: CASSPMVWNYGYTF. CDR3 in DNA: TGCGCCAGCAGCCCCATGGTTTGGAACTATGGCTACACCTTC. V and J are TRBV5-1 and TRBJ1-2; no clear D. This CDR3 has 14 residues. Germline-derived CDR1 and CDR2 are SGHRS and YFSETQ. Trimming took 4 bases from V and 2 from J, leaving 12 bases between them.

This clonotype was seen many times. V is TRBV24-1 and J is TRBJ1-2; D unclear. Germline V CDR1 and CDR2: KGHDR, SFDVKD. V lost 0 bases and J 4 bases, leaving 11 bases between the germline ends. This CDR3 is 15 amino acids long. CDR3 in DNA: TGTGCCACCAGTGATTTGAGTTCGGGGTCCTATGGCTACACCTTC. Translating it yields CATSDLSSGSYGYTF.

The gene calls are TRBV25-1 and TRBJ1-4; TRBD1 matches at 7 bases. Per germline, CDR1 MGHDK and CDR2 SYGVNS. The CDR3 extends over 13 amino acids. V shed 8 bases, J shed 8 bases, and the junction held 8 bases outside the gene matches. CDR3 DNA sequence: TGTGCCAGCGTGGGGACAGTTGGGGAAAAACTGTTTTTT. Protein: CASVGTVGEKLFF. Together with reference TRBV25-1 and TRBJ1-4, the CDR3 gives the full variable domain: EADIYQTPRYLVIGTGKKITLECSQTMGHDKMYWYQQDPGMELHLIHYSYGVNSTEKGDLSSESTVSRIRTEHFPLTLESARPSHTSQYLCASVGTVGEKLFFGSGTQLSVL.

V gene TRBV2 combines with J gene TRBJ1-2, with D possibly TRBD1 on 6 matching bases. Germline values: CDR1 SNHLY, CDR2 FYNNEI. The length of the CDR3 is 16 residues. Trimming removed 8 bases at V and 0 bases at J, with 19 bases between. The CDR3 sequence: CASGTLGQRPNYGYTF. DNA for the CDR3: TGTGCCAGCGGAACCCTAGGACAGCGACCTAACTATGGCTACACCTTC.

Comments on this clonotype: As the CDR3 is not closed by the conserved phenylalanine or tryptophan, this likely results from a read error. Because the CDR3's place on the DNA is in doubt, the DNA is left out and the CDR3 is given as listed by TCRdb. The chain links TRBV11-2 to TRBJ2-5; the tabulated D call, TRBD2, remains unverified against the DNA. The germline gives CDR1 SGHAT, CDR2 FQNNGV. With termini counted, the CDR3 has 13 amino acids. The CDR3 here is CASSLLGLAGDGT.

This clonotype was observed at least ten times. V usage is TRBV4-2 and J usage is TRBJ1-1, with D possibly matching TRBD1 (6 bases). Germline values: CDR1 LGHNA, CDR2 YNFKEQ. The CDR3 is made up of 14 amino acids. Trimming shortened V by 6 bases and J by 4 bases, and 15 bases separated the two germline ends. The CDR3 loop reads CASRRPGAGTEAFF. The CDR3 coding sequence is TGTGCCAGCAGACGACCAGGGGCCGGCACTGAAGCTTTCTTT.

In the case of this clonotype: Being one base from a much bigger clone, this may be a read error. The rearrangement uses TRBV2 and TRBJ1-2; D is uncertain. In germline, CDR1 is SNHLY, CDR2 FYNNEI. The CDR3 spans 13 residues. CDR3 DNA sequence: TGTGTCAGCAGCTCGGGCCCTTCTTATGGCTACACCTTC. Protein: CVSSSGPSYGYTF.